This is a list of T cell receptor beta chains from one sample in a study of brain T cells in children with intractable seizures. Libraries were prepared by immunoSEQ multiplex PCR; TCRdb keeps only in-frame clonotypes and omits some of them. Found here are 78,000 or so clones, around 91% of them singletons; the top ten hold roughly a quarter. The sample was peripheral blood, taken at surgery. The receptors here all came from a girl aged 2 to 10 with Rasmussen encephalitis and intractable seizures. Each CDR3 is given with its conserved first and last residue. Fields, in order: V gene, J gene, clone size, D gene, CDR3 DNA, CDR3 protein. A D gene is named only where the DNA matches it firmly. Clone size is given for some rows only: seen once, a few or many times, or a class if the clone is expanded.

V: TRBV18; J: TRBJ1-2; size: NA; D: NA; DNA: TGTGCCAGCTCACCAATCCATGGGCGGGGCTACACCTTC; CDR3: CASSPIHGRGYTF
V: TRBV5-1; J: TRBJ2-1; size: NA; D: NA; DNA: TGCGCCAGCAGCTTGGATACAGGCCTCAATGAGCAGTTCTTC; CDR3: CASSLDTGLNEQFF
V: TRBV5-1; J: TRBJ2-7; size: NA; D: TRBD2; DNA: TGCGCCAGCAGGTGGGGGGGAGTTGGCTCCTACGAGCAGTACTTC; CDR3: CASRWGGVGSYEQYF
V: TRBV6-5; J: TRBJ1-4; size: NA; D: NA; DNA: TGTGCCAGCAGTCCGACAGCCCTTAATGAAAAACTGTTTTTT; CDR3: CASSPTALNEKLFF
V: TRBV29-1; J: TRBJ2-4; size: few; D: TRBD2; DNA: TGCAGCGTTGCCGGGCGAGCGGGAAGAAACATTCAGTACTTC; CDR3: CSVAGRAGRNIQYF
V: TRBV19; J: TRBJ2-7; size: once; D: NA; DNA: TGTGCCAGTTCCGTCGGACGTATCGGCTACGAGCAGTACTTC; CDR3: CASSVGRIGYEQYF
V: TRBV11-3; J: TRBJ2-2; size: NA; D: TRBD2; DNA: TGTGCCAGCAGCTTAGATCTACTAGCGGGAGGCGCCGGGGAGCTGTTTTTT; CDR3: CASSLDLLAGGAGELFF
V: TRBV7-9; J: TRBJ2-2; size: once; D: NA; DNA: TGTGCCAGCACCATAGGGGCCGGGGAGCTGTTTTTT; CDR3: CASTIGAGELFF
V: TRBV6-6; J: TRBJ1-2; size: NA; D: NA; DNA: TGTGCCAGCAGGAAACGGGCCCCCAAGGTCGGCTACACCTTC; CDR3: CASRKRAPKVGYTF
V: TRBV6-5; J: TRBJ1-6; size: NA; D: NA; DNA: TGTGCCAGCAGTTACGGAGGGCCGATTAATTCACCCCTCCACTTT; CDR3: CASSYGGPINSPLHF
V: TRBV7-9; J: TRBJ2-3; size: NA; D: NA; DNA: TGTGCCAGCAGCTTCGGGTCGGCAGATACGCAGTATTTT; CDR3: CASSFGSADTQYF
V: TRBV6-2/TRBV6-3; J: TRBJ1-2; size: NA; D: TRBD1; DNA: TGTGCCAGCAGTTACGTGGGGACAGGGACCGGCTACACCTTC; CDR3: CASSYVGTGTGYTF
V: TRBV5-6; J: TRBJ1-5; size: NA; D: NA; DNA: TGTGCCAGCAGCTTGAAGGGATATAGCAATCAGCCCCAGCATTTT; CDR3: CASSLKGYSNQPQHF
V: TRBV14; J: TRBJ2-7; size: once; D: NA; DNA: TGTGCCAGCAGCCGAGGATACCCCTACGAGCAGTACTTC; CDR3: CASSRGYPYEQYF
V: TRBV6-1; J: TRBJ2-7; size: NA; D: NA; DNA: TGTGCCAGCAGTGAAGTGGGGACATCCACCTACGAGCAGTACTTC; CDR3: CASSEVGTSTYEQYF
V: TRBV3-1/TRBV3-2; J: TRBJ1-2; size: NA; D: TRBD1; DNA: TGTGCCAGCAGCCAAGCCCGGACAGGGGGCTATGGCTACACCTTC; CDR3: CASSQARTGGYGYTF
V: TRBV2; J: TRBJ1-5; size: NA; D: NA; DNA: TGTGCCAGCAAGGGCAGTTATAGCAATCAGCCCCAGCATTTT; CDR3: CASKGSYSNQPQHF
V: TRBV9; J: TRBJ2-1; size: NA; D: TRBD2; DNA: TGTGCCAGCAGCGTAATGTTAGCGGGAGGGAGCTCCTACAATGAGCAGTTCTTC; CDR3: CASSVMLAGGSSYNEQFF
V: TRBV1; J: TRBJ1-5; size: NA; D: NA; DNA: TGCACCATCAGCCGGGGACAAAATCAGCCCCAGCATTTT; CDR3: CTISRGQNQPQHF
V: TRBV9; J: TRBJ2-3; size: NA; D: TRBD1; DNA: TGTGCCAGCAGCGTAGAGGGACAGGGGCATAGAGATACGCAGTATTTT; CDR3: CASSVEGQGHRDTQYF
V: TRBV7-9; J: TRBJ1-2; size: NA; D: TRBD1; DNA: TGTGCCAGCAGCTTCCCCGGGACAGACTATGGCTACACCTTC; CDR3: CASSFPGTDYGYTF
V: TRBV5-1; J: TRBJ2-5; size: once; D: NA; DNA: TGCGCCAGCAGCTTGGATGAGACCCAGTACTTC; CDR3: CASSLDETQYF
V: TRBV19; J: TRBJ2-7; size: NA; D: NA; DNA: TGTGCCAGTAGTATAGCCGGGGTCGGCTACGAGCAGTACTTC; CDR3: CASSIAGVGYEQYF